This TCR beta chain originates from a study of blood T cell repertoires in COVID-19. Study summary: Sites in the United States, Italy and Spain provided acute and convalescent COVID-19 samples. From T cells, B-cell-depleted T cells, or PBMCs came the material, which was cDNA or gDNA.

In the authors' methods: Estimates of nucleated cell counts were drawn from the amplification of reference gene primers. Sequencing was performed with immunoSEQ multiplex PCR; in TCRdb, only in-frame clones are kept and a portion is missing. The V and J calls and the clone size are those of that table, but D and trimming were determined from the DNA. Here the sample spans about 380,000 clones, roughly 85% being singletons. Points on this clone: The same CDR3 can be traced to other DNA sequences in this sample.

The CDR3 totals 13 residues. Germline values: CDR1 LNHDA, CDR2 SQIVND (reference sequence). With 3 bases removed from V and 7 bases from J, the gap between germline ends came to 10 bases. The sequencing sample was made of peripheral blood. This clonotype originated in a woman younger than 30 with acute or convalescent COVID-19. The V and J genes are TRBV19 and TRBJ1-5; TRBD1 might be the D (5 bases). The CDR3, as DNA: TGTGCCAGTAGTATCGGGGGTGGGCAGCCCCAGCATTTT. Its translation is CASSIGGGQPQHF.